This TCR beta chain was sequenced for a study of graft-versus-host responses after intestinal transplantation. Notes on the study in general: High graft-versus-host to host-versus-graft clonal ratios were seen in allografts of patients with graft-donor T cell macrochimerism.

The CDR3 has 14 amino acids. With 5 bases removed from V and 0 bases from J, the gap between germline ends came to 5 bases. The germline CDR1 and CDR2 sequences are WNHNN and SYGVQD (reference sequence). Only in-frame clones appear in the TCRdb table, and some are missing; sequencing was by immunoSEQ multiplex PCR. This repertoire shows about 81,000 clones, 85% to 95% found once; its top ten account for around 0.37%. In regard to this clone: Antigen: not known.

This rearrangement joins TRBV10-1 to TRBJ2-6; D unresolved. The TCR originated in a human donor who was the organ donor for an intestinal transplant. The specimen comprised unstimulated CD4+ T cells sorted from spleen or lymph node cells, sampled before transplant. The chain's CDR3 is CASSSGSGANVLTF. The CDR3 DNA sequence: TGCGCCAGCAGTTCGGGCTCTGGGGCCAACGTCCTGACTTTC.